The clone carrying this T cell receptor (beta chain) was seen repeatedly, ten times or more. Its specificity is not known. The sample comes from a study of beta chain features in type 1 diabetes. Broader study findings: Insertions at VDJ junctions were less frequent in type 1 diabetes patients. These patients also deleted more nucleotides at the same junctions. Across all four CD4+ subsets, people with type 1 diabetes showed modestly shorter TCRB CDR3s.

The investigators reverse transcribed all of the isolated RNA, so they sequenced expressed TCRB transcripts. Data came from immunoSEQ multiplex PCR; TCRdb stores just in-frame clones and leaves some out. The sample lists about 120,000 clones, 16% occurring once. Germline values: CDR1 SNHLY, CDR2 FYNNEI. V lost 7 bases and J lost 5, with 15 bases in between. This CDR3 contains 14 residues. Material for sequencing was central memory CD4+ T cells from blood. The chain recombines TRBV2 with TRBJ2-1, with D maybe TRBD2 (6 bases). The receptor comes from a man aged 25-40 years with type 1 diabetes. This chain's CDR3 is CASTRGNSNNEQFF. The CDR3, as DNA: TGTGCCAGCACTCGGGGGAACTCTAACAATGAGCAGTTCTTC.